This TCR beta chain was sequenced during a study of blood T cell repertoires in COVID-19 (dated by TCRdb to between 2020 and 2021). Background for the entire study: Collaborator samples came from the United States, Italy and Spain and covered acute and convalescent phases of COVID-19. The material from the prospective study consisted of cDNA or gDNA derived from T cells, B-cell-depleted T cells, or PBMCs. Subjects who had been exposed to COVID-19, were actively infected with it, or had recovered from it provided the deeply sampled blood TCRbeta repertoires that made up the dataset. The repertoires were released in a freely available public database meant as a resource for research on the immune response to SARS-CoV-2. The samples were drawn from two sources: the first 160 participants of the ongoing ImmuneRACE study, and 1,000 to 1,500 subjects contributed by 6 global collaborators. The sample metadata nearly always contained a de-identified subject ID, COVID-19 status, age in years and sex. Where available, HLA class I and class II types were taken from metadata supplied by the sample provider and were not determined by assay-based typing. Findings and caveats that apply to the study as a whole: The quantity of clinical and demographic metadata differed by source and by participant and was supplied without curation.

Whole blood was collected in K2EDTA tubes by collaborating institutions according to the institutions' own protocols. For TCRbeta analysis, collaborators shipped samples as frozen whole blood, isolated PBMCs, or DNA extracted from either of those sample types. This clone appeared once. Its antigen has not been determined. Qualities for individual bases were not recorded, and no much larger clone is one base off. The immunoSEQ Assay, a bias-controlled multiplex PCR, was used to amplify TCRbeta CDR3 regions from genomic DNA. The original methods were these. The number of nucleated cells in each sample was estimated from the amplification of reference gene primers within the assay. Sequence reads were collapsed and filtered to measure the absolute abundance of every unique TCRbeta CDR3 rearrangement. Productive Simpson clonality was computed per sample as the square root of Simpson's diversity index over productive rearrangements. This is the immuneACCESS table as TCRdb keeps it, with only in-frame sequences that have V and J called. A part of the clones is gone; compared with another copy, unresolved V genes explain less than half, and the rest is unexplained. V and J calls plus clone size are reproduced from that table; the DNA served to infer D and trimming. Present in this sample are 300,000 to 450,000 clones, about 85% of which were seen just once. The ten largest clones add up to 3.5% to 4% of the sample.

The CDR3 spans 16 residues, from the cysteine through the phenylalanine. Of the read, only the CDR3 DNA is kept; its 48 bases are in frame from base 1. This chain is built from TRBV21-1 and TRBJ1-1. TRBV21-1 is noted as a pseudogene. Input material: peripheral blood. The receptor comes from a woman between 18 and 29 years old with acute or convalescent COVID-19. In nucleotide form, the sequence is TGTGCCAGCAGCCACGGTGGGGGGAGGGGCTTCACTGAAGCTTTCTTT. This codes for CASSHGGGRGFTEAFF.